This T cell receptor beta chain comes out of a study of shared clonotypes between healthy human individuals. The CDR3 totals 15 residues. Germline V gene data show CDR1 as MGHDK and CDR2 as SYGVNS. The J segment lost 6 bases and the V segment lost 5 bases, leaving 12 bases of the junction unmatched. For this clone: Its specificity is unknown.

General study results and limits: Non-shared clonotypes showed lower generation probabilities than clonotypes common to all four donors. Larger estimated richness was generally recorded for naive subsets relative to memory subsets. The sampled material consisted only of blood, and tissue repertoires are likely to differ.

Naive CD4+ cells were CD45RA-selected; the remaining cells were memory. The assay was immunoSEQ multiplex PCR, and TCRdb's table has in-frame clones only and misses some. The repertoire consists of more than 2 million clones, with roughly 95% occurring once and the leading ten covering 0.13%. This TCR was recovered from a man younger than 35 in good health. Material for sequencing was naive CD4+ T cells sorted from blood. Documented subset: CD45RA+ positively selected. V is TRBV25-1 and J is TRBJ2-7, with TRBD1 matching over 8 bases. The CDR3 protein is CASSFTGTGSCEQYF. The CDR3 bases are TGTGCCAGCAGTTTTACCGGGACAGGCTCGTGCGAGCAGTACTTC.